This T cell receptor (beta chain) was captured in a study of T cell responses to AZD1222 COVID-19 vaccine. Per germline, CDR1 KGHSH and CDR2 LQKENI. This CDR3 has 14 amino acids. Deletions cut 1 base from V and 0 bases from J, with 6 bases between. Findings and limits, study-wide: CD4 TCRs covered the whole spike, strongest at regions 160-218 and 743-854. The donor cohort was predominantly white British with a female majority, and clonal diversity may have been underestimated.

With respect to this clone: Its matching antigen is unknown.

Measured with immunoSEQ multiplex PCR; TCRdb has only the in-frame clones, and not every one. This table has 100,000 to 130,000 clones, about 85% appearing once. This chain links TRBV18 with TRBJ2-5; D remains unclear. This material consisted of peripheral blood, taken 28 days after the second AZD1222 dose. The sequence derives from an adult who received the AZD1222 COVID-19 vaccine. CDR3 loop: CASSPRPNQETQYF. CDR3 bases: TGTGCCAGCTCACCACGTCCTAACCAAGAGACCCAGTACTTC. The whole variable domain, filled in from reference TRBV18 and TRBJ2-5, reads NAGVMQNPRHLVRRRGQEARLRCSPMKGHSHVYWYRQLPEEGLKFMVYLQKENIIDESGMPKERFSAEFPKEGPSILRIQQVVRGDSAAYFCASSPRPNQETQYFGPGTRLLVL.